A single sample gave rise to the 8 T cell receptor beta chains below, sequenced in a study of OX40 agonist ivuxolimab in advanced cancers. The protocol was immunoSEQ multiplex PCR, while the TCRdb copy is restricted to in-frame clones and leaves out a portion. Found here are around 60,000 clones, about 91% of them singletons; the top ten hold around 2%. The specimen comprised CD4+ or CD8+ T cells sorted from blood, sampled in a trial of the OX40 agonist ivuxolimab. These TCRs come from an adult with an advanced solid tumor such as melanoma, head and neck, liver or kidney cancer.

DNA of the CDR3: TGTGCCAGCAGCATAGTAGCGGGGCCCACAGATACGCAGTATTTT. This translates into CASSIVAGPTDTQYF. J is TRBJ2-3 and V is TRBV7-3; 8 nucleotides align to TRBD2. V lost 5 bases, J lost 2 bases, and 6 bases stayed unmatched. The CDR3 contains 15 residues. CDR1 and CDR2 (germline): SGHTA, FQGTGA.

This clone was observed a single time. This sequence joins TRBV4-1 and TRBJ2-1; D possibly corresponds to TRBD2 (5 bases). The CDR3 covers 16 residues. Looked up from germline, CDR1 is MGHRA and CDR2 is YSYEKL. V shed 1 base and J shed 0 bases, with 10 bases lying between them. Written as DNA, the CDR3 is TGCGCCAGCAGCCAAGCCCGGGGTGGCTCCTACAATGAGCAGTTCTTC. Its translation is CASSQARGGSYNEQFF.

J is TRBJ2-5 and V is TRBV2, with 14 bases fitting TRBD2. Germline CDR1 SNHLY, CDR2 FYNNEI. Germline trimming cut 4 bases from V and 5 bases from J; bases unmatched to any gene: 6. There are 16 residues in the CDR3. The CDR3 loop reads CASSAGLAGGRETQYF. The CDR3 DNA follows: TGTGCCAGCAGTGCTGGACTAGCGGGGGGTAGGGAGACCCAGTACTTC.

CDR3 DNA: TGTGCCAGCAGCTTAGTTTCGGGTGGACAGGGATTCACAGATACGCAGTATTTT. It yields the protein CASSLVSGGQGFTDTQYF. The chain couples TRBV7-2 to TRBJ2-3; 8 bases fit TRBD1. The CDR3 is made up of 18 amino acids. Per the germline V gene, CDR1 is SGHTA and CDR2 is FQGNSA. J lost 2 bases, V lost 1 base, and 11 bases had no gene match.

This clone was found once. The chain employs TRBV7-2 and TRBJ1-6; a weak D match, TRBD1 (6 bases). CDR3 size: 16 residues. Germline V CDR1 and CDR2: SGHTA, FQGNSA. The V and J ends lost 1 base and 9 bases respectively, with 16 bases between them. CDR3 residues: CASSLVPGALGSPLHF. CDR3 coding DNA: TGTGCCAGCAGCTTAGTTCCGGGGGCCCTAGGTTCACCCCTCCACTTT.

The rearrangement joins TRBV19 to TRBJ1-5; possible D gene TRBD1, 6 bases. This CDR3 has 13 amino acids. Trimming left V 5 bases short and J 4 bases short, with 9 bases between. Germline loops: CDR1 LNHDA, CDR2 SQIVND (reference sequence). In DNA form, the CDR3 reads TGTGCCAGTAGTCTCGACAGGAATCAGCCCCAGCATTTT. Its translation is CASSLDRNQPQHF.

The chain employs TRBV28 and TRBJ1-4; the D is unclear. CDR1 and CDR2 (germline): MDHEN, SYDVKM. Trimming removed 2 bases from V and 7 bases from J, with 8 bases in between. The CDR3 contains 13 residues. CDR3 sequence: CASSLAGGEKLFF. DNA for the CDR3: TGTGCCAGCAGTTTAGCGGGAGGTGAAAAACTGTTTTTT.

The chain couples TRBV7-6 to TRBJ1-1; the match to TRBD1 covers 7 bases. V dropped 1 base and J dropped 1; count of bases not matched to a gene: 3. The CDR3 totals 15 residues. Germline V CDR1 and CDR2: SGHVS, FNYEAQ. CDR3 amino acids: CASSLDRGWNTEAFF. CDR3 in DNA: TGTGCCAGCAGCTTAGACAGGGGCTGGAACACTGAAGCTTTCTTT.